The 4 T cell receptor beta chains in this list originate from one sample, sequenced in a study of PD-L1 blockade in urothelial cancer. Time point meaning: pretreatment peripheral blood. Clones were sequenced by immunoSEQ multiplex PCR, and TCRdb holds only the in-frame ones, with some missing. The repertoire includes about 49,000 clones, around 74% of them detected once, and about 10% sits in the top ten. Sequenced material: PBMCs, taken around atezolizumab (anti-PD-L1) treatment. These receptors were collected from a man between 70 and 80 years old with urothelial cancer.

This clone was observed a single time. This chain links TRBV5-1 with TRBJ1-4; 9 bases agree with TRBD1. CDR3 length: 14 amino acids. The V gene's germline CDR1 is SGHRS and CDR2 YFSETQ. V lost 4 bases and J lost 8; bases outside the gene matches: 6. DNA for the CDR3: TGCGCCAGCAGCCCCGGGACAGGGAGAGAAAAACTGTTTTTT. It encodes CASSPGTGREKLFF.

J is TRBJ2-1 and V is TRBV18, with a possible D match to TRBD1 (6 bases). This CDR3 region has 15 residues. The germline V and J ends were trimmed by 4 bases and 2 bases, with 12 bases remaining between them. Germline V lookup: CDR1 KGHSH, CDR2 LQKENI. CDR3 in DNA: TGTGCCAGCTCACAGGGCAGGGGCACCTACAATGAGCAGTTCTTC. Its translation: CASSQGRGTYNEQFF.

The CDR3 coding sequence is TGTGCCTGGAGTGGTATAGCGGGAGGGTTGGATACGCAGTATTTT. Translating it yields CAWSGIAGGLDTQYF. The J gene is TRBJ2-3, the V gene TRBV30; 11 bases are a match to TRBD2. The CDR3 totals 15 residues. The V gene end was trimmed by 1 base and the J gene end by 6 bases; junction bases not matched to a gene: 6. Looked up from germline, CDR1 is GTSNPN and CDR2 is SVGIG (reference sequence). Supplemented by reference TRBV30 and TRBJ2-3, the full variable domain reads SQTIHQWPATLVQPVGSPLSLECTVEGTSNPNLYWYRQAAGRGLQLLFYSVGIGQISSEVPQNLSASRPQDRQFILSSKKLLLSDSGFYLCAWSGIAGGLDTQYFGPGTRLTVL.

The chain recombines TRBV5-4 with TRBJ1-1, with D unclear. The CDR3 length is 13 residues. V lost 4 bases to trimming and J lost 1 base, with 8 bases between them. CDR1 and CDR2 (germline): SGHNT, YYREEE (reference sequence). The CDR3 DNA is TGTGCCAGCAGCCTGACTCGGAACACTGAAGCTTTCTTT. Translated: CASSLTRNTEAFF.